This T cell receptor (beta chain) was profiled in a study of identical twins. Via MiXCR, TCRdb re-called the 5' RACE reads, giving one row per CDR3 protein. Of under 350,000 distinct CDR3 sequences listed, 7.5% to 9.5% were seen once; the top ten hold roughly 7%. In addition, the sample was reused for a study of yellow fever vaccine responses in identical twins.

The material sequenced was CD8+ T cells sorted from blood. The source is a woman aged 18-29 years in good health.

The CDR3 DNA sequence: TGCAGCGTTGAATTAGGGCAGTCCTACGAGCAGTACTTC. This encodes CSVELGQSYEQYF. This chain links TRBV29-1 with TRBJ2-7, with D unresolved. V was clipped by 2 bases and J by 1 base, with 9 bases between them. This CDR3 is 13 amino acids long. From germline, CDR1 is SQVTM and CDR2 ANQGSEA.